The TCR beta chain under discussion was sequenced for a study of shared clonotypes between healthy human individuals. Study findings and constraints: Rarefaction indicated that sorted-subset sequencing remained incomplete although depth was large. Estimated richness was generally greater in naive than memory subsets.

Remarks on this clone: The antigen is not known.

TCRdb's copy holds only in-frame clones and misses some; the assay was immunoSEQ multiplex PCR. Seen here are 2 million to 3 million clones, 80% to 95% observed once, and the top ten hold approximately 0.37%. Trimming took 4 bases from V and 3 from J, leaving 15 bases between them. The germline V gene encodes CDR1 KGHSH and CDR2 LQKENI. This CDR3 region has 15 residues. Healthy HIV-negative adults with no recent acute infections or vaccinations were recruited as donors. Each donor was a Caucasian adult residing in Nashville, Tennessee. This chain connects TRBV18 to TRBJ2-5, with D possibly being TRBD1 (6 bases). This TCR was recovered from a man between 18 and 35 years old in good health. Some clones in this sample may be carry-over from other donors' samples. Sequenced sample: naive CD4+ T cells from PBMCs. Subset meaning: CD45RA+ positively selected. CDR3 amino acids: CASSHNTGREETQYF. The CDR3, as DNA: TGTGCCAGCTCACACAATACAGGGCGGGAAGAGACCCAGTACTTC.